Below, one TCR beta chain is given with its context. Trimming left V 3 bases short and J 8 bases short, with 17 bases between. Germline V lookup: CDR1 GTSNPN, CDR2 SVGIG (reference sequence). The CDR3 extends over 14 amino acids. The data originate from a study of CD8+ T cells in alopecia areata. Sequencing used cDNA as its template, made by extracting RNA and reverse transcribing it. Only in-frame clones appear in the TCRdb table, and some are missing; sequencing was by immunoSEQ multiplex PCR. The sample lists roughly 200,000 clones, about 55% occurring once. Indicated treatment: oral pan-JAK inhibitor, 5-10 mg twice daily.

The starting material was CD8+ T cells sorted from blood, obtained at week 24, from a patient treated with tofacitinib. The V and J genes are TRBV30 and TRBJ2-1; tentatively, D is TRBD1 or TRBD2 (7 bases each). This receptor was taken from a human donor with alopecia areata. CDR3 DNA: TGTGCCTGGAGCCATCAGGGGGGGCGGGATGAGCAGTTCTTC. It codes for CAWSHQGGRDEQFF.